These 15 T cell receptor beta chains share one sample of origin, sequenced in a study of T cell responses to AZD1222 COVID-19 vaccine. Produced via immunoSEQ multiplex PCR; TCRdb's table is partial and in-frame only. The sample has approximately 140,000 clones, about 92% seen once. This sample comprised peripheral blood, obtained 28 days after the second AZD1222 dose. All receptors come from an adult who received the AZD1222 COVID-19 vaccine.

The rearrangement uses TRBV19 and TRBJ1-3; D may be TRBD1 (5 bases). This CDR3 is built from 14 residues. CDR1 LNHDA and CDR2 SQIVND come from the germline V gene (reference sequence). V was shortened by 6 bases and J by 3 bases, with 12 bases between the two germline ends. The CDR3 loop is CASSPGTRGNTIYF. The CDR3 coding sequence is TGTGCCAGTAGCCCTGGGACTCGTGGAAACACCATATATTTT.

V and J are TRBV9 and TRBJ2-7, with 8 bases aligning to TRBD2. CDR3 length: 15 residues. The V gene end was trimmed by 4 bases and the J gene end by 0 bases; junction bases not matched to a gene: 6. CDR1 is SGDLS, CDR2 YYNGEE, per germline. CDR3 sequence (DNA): TGTGCCAGCAGCACTGTAAGCGGGAGCTCCTACGAGCAGTACTTC. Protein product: CASSTVSGSSYEQYF.

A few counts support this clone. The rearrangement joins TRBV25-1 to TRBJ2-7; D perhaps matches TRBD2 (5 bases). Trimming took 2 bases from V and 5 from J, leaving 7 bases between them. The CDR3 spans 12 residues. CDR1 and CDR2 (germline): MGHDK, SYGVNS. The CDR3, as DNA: TGTGCCAGCAGTGAAGACGGGGACGAGCAGTACTTC. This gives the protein CASSEDGDEQYF.

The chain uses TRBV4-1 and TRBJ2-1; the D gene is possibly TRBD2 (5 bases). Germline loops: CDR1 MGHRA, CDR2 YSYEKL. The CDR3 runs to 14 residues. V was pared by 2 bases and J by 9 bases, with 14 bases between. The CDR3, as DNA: TGCGCCAGCAGCCAACCTACTAGAGCCCCTGAGCAGTTCTTC. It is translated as CASSQPTRAPEQFF.

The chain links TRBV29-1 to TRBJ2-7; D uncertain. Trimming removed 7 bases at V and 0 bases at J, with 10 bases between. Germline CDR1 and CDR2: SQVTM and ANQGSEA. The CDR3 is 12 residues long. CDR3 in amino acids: CSARMVSYEQYF. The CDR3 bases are TGCAGCGCCAGGATGGTCTCCTACGAGCAGTACTTC.

The CDR3 region has the DNA TGTGCCAGCAGCGTAGTCACGGGTTTAGACACCGGGGAGCTGTTTTTT. Translating gives CASSVVTGLDTGELFF. The chain links TRBV9 to TRBJ2-2; unclear D gene. Germline V gives CDR1 SGDLS, CDR2 YYNGEE. The CDR3 runs to 16 residues. Trimming stripped 0 bases from V and 3 bases from J, with 12 bases between. The full variable domain, rest sourced from reference TRBV9 and TRBJ2-2, is DSGVTQTPKHLITATGQRVTLRCSPRSGDLSVYWYQQSLDQGLQFLIQYYNGEERAKGNILERFSAQQFPDLHSELNLSSLELGDSALYFCASSVVTGLDTGELFFGEGSRLTVL.

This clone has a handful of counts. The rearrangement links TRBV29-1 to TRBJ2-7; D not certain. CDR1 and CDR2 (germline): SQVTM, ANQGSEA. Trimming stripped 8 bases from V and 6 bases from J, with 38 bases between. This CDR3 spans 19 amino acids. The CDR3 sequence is CSHPKVINEPKMPLSEQYF. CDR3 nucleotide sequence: TGCAGCCACCCCAAGGTCATAAATGAACCGAAAATGCCTCTCTCCGAGCAGTACTTC.

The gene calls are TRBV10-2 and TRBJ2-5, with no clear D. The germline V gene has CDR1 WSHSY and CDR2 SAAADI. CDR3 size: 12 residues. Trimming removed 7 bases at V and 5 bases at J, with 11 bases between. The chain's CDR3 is CASNVGSETQYF. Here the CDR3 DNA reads TGCGCCAGCAATGTGGGAAGTGAGACCCAGTACTTC.

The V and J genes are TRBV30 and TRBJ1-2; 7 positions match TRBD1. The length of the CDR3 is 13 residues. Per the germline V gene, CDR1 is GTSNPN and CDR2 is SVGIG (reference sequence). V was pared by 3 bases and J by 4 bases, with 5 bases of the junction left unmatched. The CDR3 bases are TGTGCCTGGAGGACGACAGGGAGCTATGGCTACACCTTC. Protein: CAWRTTGSYGYTF.

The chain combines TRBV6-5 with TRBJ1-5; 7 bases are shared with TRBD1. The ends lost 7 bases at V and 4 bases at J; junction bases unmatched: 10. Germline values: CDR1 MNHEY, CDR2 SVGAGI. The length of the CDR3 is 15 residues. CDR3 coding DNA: TGTGCCAGCACTCCACCGGGACAGCCGAATCAGCCCCAGCATTTT. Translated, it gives CASTPPGQPNQPQHF.

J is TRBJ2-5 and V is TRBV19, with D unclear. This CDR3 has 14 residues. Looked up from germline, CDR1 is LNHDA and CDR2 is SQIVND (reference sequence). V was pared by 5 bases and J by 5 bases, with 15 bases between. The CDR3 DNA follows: TGTGCCAGTAGTCGCAACATTAACGGGGAGACCCAGTACTTC. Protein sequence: CASSRNINGETQYF.

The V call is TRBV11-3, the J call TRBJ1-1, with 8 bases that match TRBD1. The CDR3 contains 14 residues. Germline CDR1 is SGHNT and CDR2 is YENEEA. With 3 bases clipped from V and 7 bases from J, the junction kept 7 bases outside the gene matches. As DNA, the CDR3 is TGTGCCAGCAGCTTCGACAGGGGAGTGATTGAAGCTTTCTTT. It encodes CASSFDRGVIEAFF.

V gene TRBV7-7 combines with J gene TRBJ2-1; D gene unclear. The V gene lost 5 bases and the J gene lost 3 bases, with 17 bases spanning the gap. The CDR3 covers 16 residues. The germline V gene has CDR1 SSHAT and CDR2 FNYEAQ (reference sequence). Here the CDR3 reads CASSPSSGSDYNEQFF. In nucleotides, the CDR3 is TGTGCCAGCAGCCCCTCTTCCGGTTCGGACTACAATGAGCAGTTCTTC. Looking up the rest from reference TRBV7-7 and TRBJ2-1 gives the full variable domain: GAGVSQSPRYKVTKRGQDVTLRCDPISSHATLYWYQQALGQGPEFLTYFNYEAQPDKSGLPSDRFSAERPEGSISTLTIQRTEQRDSAMYRCASSPSSGSDYNEQFFGPGTRLTVL.

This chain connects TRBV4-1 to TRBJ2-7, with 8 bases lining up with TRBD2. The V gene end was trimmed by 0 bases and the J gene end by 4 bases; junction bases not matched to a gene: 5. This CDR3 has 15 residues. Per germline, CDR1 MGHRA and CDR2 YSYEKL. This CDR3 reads CASSQERTSFYEQYF. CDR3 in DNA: TGCGCCAGCAGCCAAGAGCGGACTAGCTTTTACGAGCAGTACTTC.

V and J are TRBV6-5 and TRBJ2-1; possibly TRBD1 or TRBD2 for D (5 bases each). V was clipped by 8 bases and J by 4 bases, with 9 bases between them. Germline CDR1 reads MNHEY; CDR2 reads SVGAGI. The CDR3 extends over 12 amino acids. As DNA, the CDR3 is TGTGCCAGCCGGGGACCGTACAATGAGCAGTTCTTC. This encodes CASRGPYNEQFF.